The source of this T cell receptor (beta chain) is a study of beta chain features in type 1 diabetes. At the level of the study: In age, gender and cell yields, patients were similar to healthy donors. Nearly 110,000,000 sorted cells were examined across all samples.

Germline CDR1 and CDR2: SGHDT and YYEEEE. J gave up 6 bases and V 3 bases, and 1 base lay outside the gene matches. The CDR3 has 14 amino acids. The study reverse transcribed the entire isolated RNA, so it sequenced expressed TCRB transcripts. This table comes from immunoSEQ multiplex PCR, and its TCRdb copy is limited to in-frame clones, with some not included. Found here are hundreds of thousands of clones, roughly 16% of them singletons; the top ten hold 0.02% to 0.03%. This chain connects TRBV5-6 to TRBJ2-2; 11 nucleotides match TRBD1. This clonotype was sampled from a woman aged 18-30 years in good health. What was sequenced was naive CD4+ T cells from blood. The CDR3 reads CASSWDRGAGELFF. The DNA for the CDR3 is TGTGCCAGCAGCTGGGACAGGGGGGCCGGGGAGCTGTTTTTT.